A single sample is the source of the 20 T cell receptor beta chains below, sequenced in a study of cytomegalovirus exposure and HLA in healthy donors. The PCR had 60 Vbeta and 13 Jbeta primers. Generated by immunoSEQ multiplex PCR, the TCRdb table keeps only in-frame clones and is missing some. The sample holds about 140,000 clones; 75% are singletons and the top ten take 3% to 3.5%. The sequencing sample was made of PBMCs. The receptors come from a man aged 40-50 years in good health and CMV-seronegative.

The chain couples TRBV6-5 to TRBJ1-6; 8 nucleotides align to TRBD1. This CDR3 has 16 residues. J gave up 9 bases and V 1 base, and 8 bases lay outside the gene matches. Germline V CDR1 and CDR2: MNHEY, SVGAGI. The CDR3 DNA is TGTGCCAGCAGTTACTTTCGGACAGGGAGTAGTTCACCCCTCCACTTT. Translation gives CASSYFRTGSSSPLHF.

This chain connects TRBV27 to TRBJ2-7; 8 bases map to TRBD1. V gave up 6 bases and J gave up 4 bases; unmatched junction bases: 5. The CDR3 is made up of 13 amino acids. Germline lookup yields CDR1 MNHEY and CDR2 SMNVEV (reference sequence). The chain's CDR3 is CASSYGDRYEQYF. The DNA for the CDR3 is TGTGCCAGCAGCTACGGGGACAGGTACGAGCAGTACTTC.

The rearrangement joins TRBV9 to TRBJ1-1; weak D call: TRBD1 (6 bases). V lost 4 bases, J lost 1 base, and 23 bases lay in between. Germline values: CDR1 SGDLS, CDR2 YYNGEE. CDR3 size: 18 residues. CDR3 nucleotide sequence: TGTGCCAGCAGCCCACGCCGGGACAACGAGTATTGGAACACTGAAGCTTTCTTT. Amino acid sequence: CASSPRRDNEYWNTEAFF.

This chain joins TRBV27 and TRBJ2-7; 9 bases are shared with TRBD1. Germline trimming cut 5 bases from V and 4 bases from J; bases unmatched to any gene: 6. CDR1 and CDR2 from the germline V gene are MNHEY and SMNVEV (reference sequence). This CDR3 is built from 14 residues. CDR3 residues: CASSRQQGAYEQYF. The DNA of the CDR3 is TGTGCCAGCAGTCGGCAACAGGGGGCTTACGAGCAGTACTTC.

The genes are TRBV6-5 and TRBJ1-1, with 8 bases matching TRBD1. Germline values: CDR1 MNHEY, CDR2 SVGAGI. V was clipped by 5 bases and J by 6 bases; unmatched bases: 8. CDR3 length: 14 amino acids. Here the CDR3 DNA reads TGTGCCAGCAGTATCACGACAGGGGTGTCTGAAGCTTTCTTT. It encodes CASSITTGVSEAFF.

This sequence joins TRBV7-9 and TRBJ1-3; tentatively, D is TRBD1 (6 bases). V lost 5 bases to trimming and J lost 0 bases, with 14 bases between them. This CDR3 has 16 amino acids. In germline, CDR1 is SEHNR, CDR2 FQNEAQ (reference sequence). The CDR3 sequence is CASSPPGQASGNTIYF. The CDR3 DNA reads TGTGCCAGCAGCCCACCGGGACAAGCCTCTGGAAACACCATATATTTT. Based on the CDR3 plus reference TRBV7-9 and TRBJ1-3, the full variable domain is DTGVSQNPRHKITKRGQNVTFRCDPISEHNRLYWYRQTLGQGPEFLTYFQNEAQLEKSRLLSDRFSAERPKGSFSTLEIQRTEQGDSAMYLCASSPPGQASGNTIYFGEGSWLTVV.

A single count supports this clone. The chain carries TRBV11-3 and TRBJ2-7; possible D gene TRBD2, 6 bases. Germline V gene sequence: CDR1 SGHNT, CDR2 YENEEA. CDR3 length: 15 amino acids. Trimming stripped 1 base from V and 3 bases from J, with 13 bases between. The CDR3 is CASSLASGELYEQYF. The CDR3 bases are TGTGCCAGCAGCTTAGCCTCGGGGGAACTCTACGAGCAGTACTTC.

The CDR3 DNA reads TGTGCCAGCAGTGAAGAGGGGGCGGGCGCTGAAGCTTTCTTT. Translated, it gives CASSEEGAGAEAFF. This chain connects TRBV2 to TRBJ1-1; 7 nucleotides line up with TRBD1. Trimming cost V 1 base and J 6 bases; bases outside gene matches: 5. Germline values: CDR1 SNHLY, CDR2 FYNNEI. CDR3 length equals 14 residues. Full variable domain (outside the CDR3, taken from reference TRBV2 and TRBJ1-1): EPEVTQTPSHQVTQMGQEVILRCVPISNHLYFYWYRQILGQKVEFLVSFYNNEISEKSEIFDDQFSVERPDGSNFTLKIRSTKLEDSAMYFCASSEEGAGAEAFFGQGTRLTVV.

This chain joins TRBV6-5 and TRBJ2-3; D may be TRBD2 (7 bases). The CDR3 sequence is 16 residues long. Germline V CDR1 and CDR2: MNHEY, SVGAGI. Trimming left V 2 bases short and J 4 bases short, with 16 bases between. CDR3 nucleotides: TGTGCCAGCAGTTACACTGGGGGGGGCGAAGCAGATACGCAGTATTTT. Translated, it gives CASSYTGGGEADTQYF.

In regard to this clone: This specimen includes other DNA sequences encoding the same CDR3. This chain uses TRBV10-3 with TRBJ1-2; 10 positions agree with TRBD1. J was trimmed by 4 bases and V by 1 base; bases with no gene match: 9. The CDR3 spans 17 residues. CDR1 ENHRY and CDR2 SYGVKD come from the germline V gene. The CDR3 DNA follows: TGTGCCATCAGTGAGTTTAGGGACAGGGGACGTGGCTATGGCTACACCTTC. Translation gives CAISEFRDRGRGYGYTF.

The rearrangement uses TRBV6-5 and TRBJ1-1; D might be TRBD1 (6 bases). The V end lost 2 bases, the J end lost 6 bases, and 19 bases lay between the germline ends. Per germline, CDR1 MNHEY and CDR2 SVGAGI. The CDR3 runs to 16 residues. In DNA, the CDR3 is TGTGCCAGCAGTTACACTACAGGGTCCCTACTGGCTGAAGCTTTCTTT. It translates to CASSYTTGSLLAEAFF.

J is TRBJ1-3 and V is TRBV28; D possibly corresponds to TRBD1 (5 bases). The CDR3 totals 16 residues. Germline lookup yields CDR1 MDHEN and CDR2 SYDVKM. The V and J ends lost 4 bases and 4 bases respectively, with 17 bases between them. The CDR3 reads CASSSPSRRGGNTIYF. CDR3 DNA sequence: TGTGCCAGCAGTTCCCCCTCCCGGCGGGGGGGAAACACCATATATTTT.

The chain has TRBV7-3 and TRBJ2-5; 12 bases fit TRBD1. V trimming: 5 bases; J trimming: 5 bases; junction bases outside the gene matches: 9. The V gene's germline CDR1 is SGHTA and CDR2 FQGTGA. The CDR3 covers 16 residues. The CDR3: CASSLEGQGASETQYF. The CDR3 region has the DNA TGTGCCAGCAGCCTAGAGGGACAGGGGGCGTCTGAGACCCAGTACTTC.

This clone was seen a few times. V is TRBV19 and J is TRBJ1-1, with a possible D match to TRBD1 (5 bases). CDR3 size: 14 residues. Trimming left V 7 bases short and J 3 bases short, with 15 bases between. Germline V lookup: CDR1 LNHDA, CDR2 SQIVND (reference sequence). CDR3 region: CASTNTGADTEAFF. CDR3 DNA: TGTGCCAGTACCAATACAGGTGCGGACACTGAAGCTTTCTTT.

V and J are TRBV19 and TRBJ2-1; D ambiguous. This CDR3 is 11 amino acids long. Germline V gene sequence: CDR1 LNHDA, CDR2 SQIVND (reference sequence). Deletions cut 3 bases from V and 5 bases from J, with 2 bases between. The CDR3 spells CASSIDNEQFF. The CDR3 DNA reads TGTGCCAGTAGTATCGACAATGAGCAGTTCTTC.

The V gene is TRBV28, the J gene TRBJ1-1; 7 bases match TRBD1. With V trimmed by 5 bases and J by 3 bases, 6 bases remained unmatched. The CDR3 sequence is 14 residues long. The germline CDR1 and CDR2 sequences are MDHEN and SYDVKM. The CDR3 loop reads CASSPRDSYTEAFF. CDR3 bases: TGTGCCAGCAGTCCGCGGGACAGCTACACTGAAGCTTTCTTT. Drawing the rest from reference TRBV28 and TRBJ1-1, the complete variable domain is DVKVTQSSRYLVKRTGEKVFLECVQDMDHENMFWYRQDPGLGLRLIYFSYDVKMKEKGDIPEGYSVSREKKERFSLILESASTNQTSMYLCASSPRDSYTEAFFGQGTRLTVV.

CDR3 in amino acids: CASSRQGGTGELFF. In DNA, the CDR3 is TGCGCCAGCAGCCGACAGGGTGGGACCGGGGAGCTGTTTTTT. This chain links TRBV4-3 with TRBJ2-2; 7 nucleotides line up with TRBD1. V lost 4 bases to trimming and J lost 5 bases; unmatched junction nucleotides: 4. Germline-derived CDR1 and CDR2 are LGHNA and YSLEER. The CDR3 totals 14 residues.

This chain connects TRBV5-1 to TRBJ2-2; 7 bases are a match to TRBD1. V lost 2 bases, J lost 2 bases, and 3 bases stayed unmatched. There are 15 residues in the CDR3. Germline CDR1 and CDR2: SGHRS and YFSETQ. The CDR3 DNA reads TGCGCCAGCAGCTTCCGGGACAGAAACACCGGGGAGCTGTTTTTT. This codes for CASSFRDRNTGELFF.

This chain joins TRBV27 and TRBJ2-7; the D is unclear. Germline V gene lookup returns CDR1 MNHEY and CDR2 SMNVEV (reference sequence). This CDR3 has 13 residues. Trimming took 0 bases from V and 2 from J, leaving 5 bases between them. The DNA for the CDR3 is TGTGCCAGCAGTTTATCGGCGGCCTACGAGCAGTACTTC. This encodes CASSLSAAYEQYF.

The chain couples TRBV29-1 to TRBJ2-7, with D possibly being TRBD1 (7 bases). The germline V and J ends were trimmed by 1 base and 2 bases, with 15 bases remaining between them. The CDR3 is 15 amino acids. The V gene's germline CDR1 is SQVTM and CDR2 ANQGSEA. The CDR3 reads CSVEGRGRDAYEQYF. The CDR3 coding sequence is TGCAGCGTTGAAGGAAGGGGGCGGGACGCCTACGAGCAGTACTTC.